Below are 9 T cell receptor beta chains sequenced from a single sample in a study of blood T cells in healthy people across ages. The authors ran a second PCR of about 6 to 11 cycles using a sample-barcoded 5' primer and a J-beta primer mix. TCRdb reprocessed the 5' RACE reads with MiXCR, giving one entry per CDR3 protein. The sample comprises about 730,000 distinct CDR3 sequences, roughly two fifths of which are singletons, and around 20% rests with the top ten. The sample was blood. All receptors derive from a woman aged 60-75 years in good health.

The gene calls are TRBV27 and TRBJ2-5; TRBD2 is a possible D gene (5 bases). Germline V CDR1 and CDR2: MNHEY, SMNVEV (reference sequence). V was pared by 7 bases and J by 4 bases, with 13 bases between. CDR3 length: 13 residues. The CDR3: CASTVREGETQYF. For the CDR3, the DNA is TGTGCCAGCACCGTTCGCGAGGGAGAGACCCAGTACTTC.

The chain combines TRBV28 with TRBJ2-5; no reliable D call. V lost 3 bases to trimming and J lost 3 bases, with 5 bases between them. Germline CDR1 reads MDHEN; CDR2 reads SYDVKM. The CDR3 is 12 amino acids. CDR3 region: CASSLKKETQYF. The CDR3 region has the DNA TGTGCCAGCAGTTTGAAGAAAGAGACCCAGTACTTC.

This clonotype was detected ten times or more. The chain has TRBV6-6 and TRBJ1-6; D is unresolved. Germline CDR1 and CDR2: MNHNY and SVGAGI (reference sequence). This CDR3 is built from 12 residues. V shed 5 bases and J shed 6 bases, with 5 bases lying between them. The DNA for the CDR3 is TGTGCCAGCAGTAATGGTAATTCACCCCTCCACTTT. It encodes CASSNGNSPLHF.

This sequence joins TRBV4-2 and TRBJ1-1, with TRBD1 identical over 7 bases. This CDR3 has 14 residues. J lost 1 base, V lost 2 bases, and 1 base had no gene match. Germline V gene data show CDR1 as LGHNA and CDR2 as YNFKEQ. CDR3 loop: CASSQRTGNTEAFF. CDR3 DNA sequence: TGTGCCAGCAGCCAAAGGACAGGGAACACTGAAGCTTTCTTT.

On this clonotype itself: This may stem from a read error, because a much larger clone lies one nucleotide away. CDR3 amino acids: CSVGQSQETQFF. In DNA form, the CDR3 reads TGCAGCGTCGGACAGTCGCAAGAGACCCAGTTCTTC. The V and J genes are TRBV29-1 and TRBJ2-1, with TRBD1 as a possible D gene (6 bases). The germline V gene has CDR1 SQVTM and CDR2 ANQGSEA. The V end lost 6 bases, the J end lost 13 bases, and 19 bases lay between the germline ends. This CDR3 contains 12 residues.

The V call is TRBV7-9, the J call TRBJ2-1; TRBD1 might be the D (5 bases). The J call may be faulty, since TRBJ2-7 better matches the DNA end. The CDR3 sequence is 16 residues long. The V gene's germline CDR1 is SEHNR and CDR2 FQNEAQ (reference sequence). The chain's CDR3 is CASSTYRYNSYNEQYF. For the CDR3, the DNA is TGTGCCAGCAGCACCTACAGGTATAACTCCTACAATGAGCAGTACTTC.

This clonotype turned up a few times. The CDR3 DNA sequence: TGCAGTGCTAGTGGCAGTAGGGGAGAGACCCAGTACTTC. As protein: CSASGSRGETQYF. The V gene is TRBV20-1, the J gene TRBJ2-5, with D maybe TRBD1 (5 bases). With 3 bases removed from V and 4 bases from J, the gap between germline ends came to 12 bases. CDR3 size: 13 residues. CDR1 and CDR2 from the germline V gene are DFQATT and SNEGSKA (reference sequence).

This CDR3 reads CASSPAGGPETQYF. CDR3 DNA: TGTGCCAGCAGCCCAGCGGGGGGGCCCGAGACCCAGTACTTC. This chain joins TRBV7-3 and TRBJ2-5; 10 bases align to TRBD2. CDR1 and CDR2 from the germline V gene are SGHTA and FQGTGA. The CDR3 is made up of 14 amino acids. With V trimmed by 5 bases and J by 5 bases, 5 bases remained unmatched. Using reference TRBV7-3 and TRBJ2-5 for the parts outside the CDR3, the full variable domain is GAGVSQTPSNKVTEKGKYVELRCDPISGHTALYWYRQSLGQGPEFLIYFQGTGAADDSGLPNDRFFAVRPEGSVSTLKIQRTERGDSAVYLCASSPAGGPETQYFGPGTRLLVL.

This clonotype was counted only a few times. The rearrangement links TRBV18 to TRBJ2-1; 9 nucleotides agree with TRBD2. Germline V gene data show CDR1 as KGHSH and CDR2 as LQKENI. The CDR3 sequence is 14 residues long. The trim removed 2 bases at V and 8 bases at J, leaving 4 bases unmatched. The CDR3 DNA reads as TGTGCCAGCTCACCAGGGACTAGCATTGATGAGCAGTTCTTC. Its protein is CASSPGTSIDEQFF.